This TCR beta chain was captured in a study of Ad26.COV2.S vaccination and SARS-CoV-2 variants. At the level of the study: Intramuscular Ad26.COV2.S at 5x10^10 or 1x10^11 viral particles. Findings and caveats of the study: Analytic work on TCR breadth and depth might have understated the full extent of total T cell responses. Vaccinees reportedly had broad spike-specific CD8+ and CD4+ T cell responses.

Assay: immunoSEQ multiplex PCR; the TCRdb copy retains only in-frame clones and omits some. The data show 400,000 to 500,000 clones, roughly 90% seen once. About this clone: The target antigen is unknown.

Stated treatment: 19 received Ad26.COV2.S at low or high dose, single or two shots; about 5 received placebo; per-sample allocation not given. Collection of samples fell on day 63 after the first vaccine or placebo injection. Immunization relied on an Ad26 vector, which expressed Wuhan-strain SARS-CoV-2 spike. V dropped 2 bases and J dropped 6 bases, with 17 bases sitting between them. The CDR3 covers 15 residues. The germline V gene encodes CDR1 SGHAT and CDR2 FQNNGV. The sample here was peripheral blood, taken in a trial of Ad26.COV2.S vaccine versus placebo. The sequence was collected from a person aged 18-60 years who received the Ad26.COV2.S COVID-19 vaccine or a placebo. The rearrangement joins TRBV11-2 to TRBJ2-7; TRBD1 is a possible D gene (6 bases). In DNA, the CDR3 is TGTGCCAGCAGCTTAAGGGGACACGGGGTAGGCGAGCAGTACTTC. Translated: CASSLRGHGVGEQYF.